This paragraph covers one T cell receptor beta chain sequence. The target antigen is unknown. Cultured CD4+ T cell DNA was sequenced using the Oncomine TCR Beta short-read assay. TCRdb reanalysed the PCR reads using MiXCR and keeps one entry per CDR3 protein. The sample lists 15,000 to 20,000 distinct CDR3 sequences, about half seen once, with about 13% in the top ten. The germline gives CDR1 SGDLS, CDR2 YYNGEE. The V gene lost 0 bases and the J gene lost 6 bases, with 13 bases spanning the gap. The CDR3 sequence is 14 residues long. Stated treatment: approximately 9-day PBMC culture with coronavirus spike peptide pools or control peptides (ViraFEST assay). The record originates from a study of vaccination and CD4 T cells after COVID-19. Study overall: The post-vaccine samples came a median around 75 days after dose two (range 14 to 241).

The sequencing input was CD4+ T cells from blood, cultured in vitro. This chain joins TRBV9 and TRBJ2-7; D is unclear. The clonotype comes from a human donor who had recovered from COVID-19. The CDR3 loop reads CASSVDGSRPEQYF. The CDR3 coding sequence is TGTGCCAGCAGCGTAGATGGTAGCCGGCCCGAGCAGTACTTC.